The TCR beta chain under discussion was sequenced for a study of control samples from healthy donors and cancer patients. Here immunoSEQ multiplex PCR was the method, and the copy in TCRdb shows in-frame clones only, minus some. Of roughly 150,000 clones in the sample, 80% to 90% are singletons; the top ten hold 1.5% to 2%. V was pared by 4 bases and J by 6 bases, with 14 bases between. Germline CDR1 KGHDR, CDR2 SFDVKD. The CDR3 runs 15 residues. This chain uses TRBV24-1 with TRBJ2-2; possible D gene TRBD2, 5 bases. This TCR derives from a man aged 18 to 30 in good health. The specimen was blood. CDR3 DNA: TGTGCCACCAGTGACCCTGGCCAAGCGGCCGGGGAGCTGTTTTTT. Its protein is CATSDPGQAAGELFF.